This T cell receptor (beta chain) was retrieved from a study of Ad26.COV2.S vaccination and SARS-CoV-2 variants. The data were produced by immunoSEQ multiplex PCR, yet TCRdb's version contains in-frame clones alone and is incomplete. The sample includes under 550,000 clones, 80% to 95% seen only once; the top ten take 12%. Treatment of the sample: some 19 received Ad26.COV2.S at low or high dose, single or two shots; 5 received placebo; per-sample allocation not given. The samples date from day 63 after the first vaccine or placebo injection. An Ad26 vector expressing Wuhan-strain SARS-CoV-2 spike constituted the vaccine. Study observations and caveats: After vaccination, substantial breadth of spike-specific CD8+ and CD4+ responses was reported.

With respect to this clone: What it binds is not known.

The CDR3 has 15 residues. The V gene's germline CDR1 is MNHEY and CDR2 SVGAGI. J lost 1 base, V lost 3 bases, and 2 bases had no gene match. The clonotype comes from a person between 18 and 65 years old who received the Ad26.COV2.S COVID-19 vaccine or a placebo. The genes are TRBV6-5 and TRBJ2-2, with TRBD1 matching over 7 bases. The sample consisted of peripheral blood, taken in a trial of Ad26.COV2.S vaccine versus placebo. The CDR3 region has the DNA TGTGCCAGCAGTTATGGGACAGTGAACACCGGGGAGCTGTTTTTT. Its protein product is CASSYGTVNTGELFF.